The clone carrying this T cell receptor (beta chain) was detected a few times. Its antigen remains unidentified. The PCR ran on 60 Vbeta and 13 Jbeta primers. Only in-frame clones appear in the TCRdb table, and some are missing; sequencing was by immunoSEQ multiplex PCR. The sample holds some 78,000 clones, 80% seen once. This specimen comes from a study of cytomegalovirus exposure and HLA in healthy donors. Study-wide points: A later analysis associated 15,000 or so TCR beta sequences with HLA alleles at a 0.05 false discovery rate.

V lost 5 bases and J lost 7; bases outside the gene matches: 8. The CDR3 totals 15 residues. The germline V gene encodes CDR1 SSHAT and CDR2 FNYEAQ (reference sequence). This TCR was recovered from a man aged 45-60 years in good health and CMV-seropositive. Source material: PBMCs. The V gene is TRBV7-7, the J gene TRBJ2-1; TRBD2 agrees at 10 bases. In DNA form, the CDR3 reads TGTGCCAGCAGCCCTCTAGCGGGAGAAAGGAATGAGCAGTTCTTC. This gives the protein CASSPLAGERNEQFF.